Listed below are T cell receptor beta chains from one sample, sequenced in a study of shared clonotypes between healthy human individuals. TCRdb keeps only in-frame clones here, not all; method: immunoSEQ multiplex PCR. This sample has about 960,000 clones, with about 80% found just once. The sequencing sample was made of memory CD4+ T cells sorted from blood. The receptors come from a man between 18 and 29 years old in good health. CDR3s include the opening cysteine and the closing phenylalanine or tryptophan. D genes are given only for firm matches. Only part of the rows carry a size: once, few, many, or a class if the clone is expanded.

>TRBV2|NA|NA|TRBJ2-3
CASSMDAPSTDTQYF
TGTGCCAGCAGTATGGACGCCCCTTCCACAGATACGCAGTATTTT
>TRBV9|NA|NA|TRBJ1-5
CASSVGDGNQPQHF
TGTGCCAGCAGCGTAGGGGACGGCAATCAGCCCCAGCATTTT
>TRBV6-5|NA|NA|TRBJ1-1
CASSYGGVDTEAFF
TGTGCCAGCAGTTATGGTGGGGTAGACACTGAAGCTTTCTTT
>TRBV7-9|TRBD1|NA|TRBJ1-3
CASSFTGGEYF
TGTGCCAGCAGCTTTACAGGGGGCGAGTATTTT
>TRBV19|NA|NA|TRBJ1-2
CASSMVEKVGRGGYTF
TGTGCCAGTAGTATGGTTGAAAAGGTCGGCCGCGGTGGCTACACCTTC
>TRBV7-6|NA|NA|TRBJ1-6
CASSLAHHSNSPLHF
TGTGCCAGCAGCTTAGCACATCATTCTAATTCACCCCTCCACTTT
>TRBV6-1|NA|NA|TRBJ1-2
CASKRPDTNYGYTF
TGTGCCAGCAAACGGCCAGACACTAACTATGGCTACACCTTC
>TRBV19|NA|NA|TRBJ2-2
CASIRGQTTGELFF
TGTGCCAGTATCAGAGGACAGACTACCGGGGAGCTGTTTTTT
>TRBV5-1|NA|NA|TRBJ1-2
CASSSTDRSYGYTF
TGCGCCAGCAGCTCCACGGACAGATCTTATGGCTACACCTTC
>TRBV11-2|NA|NA|TRBJ2-5
CASSRGAGGRYQETQYF
TGTGCCAGCAGCCGGGGGGCAGGGGGCCGTTACCAAGAGACCCAGTACTTC
>TRBV11-2|NA|NA|TRBJ2-7
CASSLGPDRVEQYF
TGTGCCAGCAGCCTCGGACCTGATCGAGTAGAGCAGTACTTC
>TRBV7-9|NA|NA|TRBJ2-5
CASSRRLDQETQYF
TGTGCCAGCAGCCGTCGGCTTGACCAAGAGACCCAGTACTTC
>TRBV5-1|NA|NA|TRBJ2-2
CASSSELTGELFF
TGCGCCAGCAGCTCTGAGCTCACCGGGGAGCTGTTTTTT
>TRBV18|NA|NA|TRBJ2-7
CASSPQQSSDEQYF
TGTGCCAGCTCACCTCAGCAATCATCCGACGAGCAGTACTTC
>TRBV11-2|TRBD2|once|TRBJ2-1
CASSSLGREGPSSYNEQFF
TGTGCCAGCAGCTCCCTTGGGCGGGAGGGCCCGAGCTCCTACAATGAGCAGTTCTTC
>TRBV18|NA|NA|TRBJ1-1
CASSPGEGNTEAFF
TGTGCCAGCTCACCTGGCGAAGGGAACACTGAAGCTTTCTTT
>TRBV4-3|NA|few|TRBJ1-3
CASSQDLGGNTIYF
TGCGCCAGCAGCCAAGATCTTGGGGGAAACACCATATATTTT
>TRBV10-3|NA|many|TRBJ2-6
CAAGSSGANVLTF
TGTGCCGCCGGTTCCTCTGGGGCCAACGTCCTGACTTTC
>TRBV30|NA|NA|TRBJ1-1
CAWTLAEQKAFF
TGTGCCTGGACCCTCGCGGAACAGAAAGCTTTCTTT
>TRBV5-4|NA|NA|TRBJ2-4
CASSLGAGSGNIQYF
TGTGCCAGCAGCTTGGGCGCAGGGTCCGGAAACATTCAGTACTTC
>TRBV5-6|TRBD2|NA|TRBJ2-5
CASSATSGSETQYF
TGTGCCAGCAGCGCCACTAGCGGGAGCGAGACCCAGTACTTC
>TRBV7-9|NA|NA|TRBJ2-7
CASSLVTYEQYF
TGTGCCAGCAGCTTAGTAACCTACGAGCAGTACTTC
>TRBV9|NA|NA|TRBJ2-2
CASTQGEGANTGELFF
TGTGCCAGCACCCAGGGGGAGGGCGCGAACACCGGGGAGCTGTTTTTT
>TRBV19|NA|NA|TRBJ1-5
CASSKEGRNQPQHF
TGTGCCAGTAGTAAGGAGGGTCGCAATCAGCCCCAGCATTTT
>TRBV11-1|NA|NA|TRBJ1-1
CASSFRRTVNTEAFF
TGTGCCAGCAGCTTTAGACGAACGGTGAACACTGAAGCTTTCTTT
>TRBV30|NA|NA|TRBJ2-4
CAWSEKAKNIQYF
TGTGCCTGGAGTGAAAAAGCCAAAAACATTCAGTACTTC
>TRBV5-1|NA|NA|TRBJ2-1
CANEDSYNEQFF
TGCGCCAACGAGGACAGTTACAATGAGCAGTTCTTC
>TRBV7-8|NA|NA|TRBJ1-1
CASRATGTEAFF
TGTGCCAGCAGGGCTACAGGGACTGAAGCTTTCTTT
>TRBV6-6|NA|NA|TRBJ2-7
CASSWAGTYEQYF
TGTGCCAGCAGTTGGGCAGGAACCTACGAGCAGTACTTC
>TRBV4-2|NA|NA|TRBJ2-7
CASSPGLHSSYEQYF
TGTGCCAGCAGCCCTGGTCTCCATAGCTCCTACGAGCAGTACTTC
>TRBV5-1|NA|NA|TRBJ2-7
CASSSQPLDRAGEQYF
TGCGCCAGCAGCTCCCAACCGCTCGATCGGGCGGGAGAGCAGTACTTC
>TRBV25-1|NA|NA|TRBJ2-1
CASSGRGNEQFF
TGTGCCAGCAGTGGAAGAGGGAATGAGCAGTTCTTC
>TRBV6-1|NA|NA|TRBJ1-3
CASSEHGDRSGNTIYF
TGTGCCAGCAGTGAACATGGAGACAGATCTGGAAACACCATATATTTT
>TRBV7-2|NA|NA|TRBJ1-1
CASSPYLRQSNTEAFF
TGTGCCAGCAGCCCCTACCTTAGACAGTCGAACACTGAAGCTTTCTTT
>TRBV28|NA|NA|TRBJ1-2
CATNYGDYGYTF
TGTGCCACCAATTACGGGGACTATGGCTACACCTTC
>TRBV2|NA|NA|TRBJ1-5
CASSEGGSVNQPQHF
TGTGCCAGCAGTGAGGGGGGTAGTGTCAATCAGCCCCAGCATTTT
>TRBV6-5|TRBD1|few|TRBJ1-4
CASSYGTGIEKLFF
TGTGCCAGCAGTTACGGGACAGGAATAGAAAAACTGTTTTTT
>TRBV5-1|TRBD2|NA|TRBJ2-1
CASSLVSGAYNEQFF
TGCGCCAGCAGCTTGGTTAGCGGGGCTTACAATGAGCAGTTCTTC
>TRBV6-5|NA|NA|TRBJ1-4
CASSYNGATNEKLFF
TGTGCCAGCAGTTACAACGGGGCAACTAATGAAAAACTGTTTTTT
>TRBV6-6|NA|NA|TRBJ1-6
CASTPQGYSPLHF
TGTGCCAGCACCCCGCAGGGATATTCACCCCTCCACTTT
>TRBV29-1|TRBD1|many|TRBJ1-1
CSEQQGVLTEAFF
TGCAGCGAACAACAGGGGGTATTGACTGAAGCTTTCTTT
>TRBV7-2|NA|NA|TRBJ1-2
CASSLAELTSVNGYTF
TGTGCCAGCAGCTTAGCCGAGTTAACCAGCGTTAATGGCTACACCTTC
>TRBV9|TRBD1|NA|TRBJ2-2
CASSNRGANTGELFF
TGTGCCAGCAGCAACAGGGGCGCGAACACCGGGGAGCTGTTTTTT
>TRBV4-2|NA|few|TRBJ2-2
CASSQGTGRGNTGELFF
TGTGCCAGCAGCCAAGGGACAGGGAGGGGAAACACCGGGGAGCTGTTTTTT
>TRBV5-4|NA|NA|TRBJ2-5
CASSLGPGGLETQYF
TGTGCCAGCAGCTTGGGGCCGGGGGGCCTGGAGACCCAGTACTTC
>TRBV30|NA|NA|TRBJ1-2
CAFPNAPDGSYVDYGYTF
TGTGCCTTCCCGAATGCCCCAGACGGGTCCTATGTCGACTATGGCTACACCTTC
>TRBV7-9|NA|NA|TRBJ2-3
CASSLTGYTDTQYF
TGTGCCAGCAGCTTAACGGGCTACACAGATACGCAGTATTTT
>TRBV7-2|NA|NA|TRBJ2-5
CASSLVPGAPVETQYF
TGTGCCAGCAGCTTAGTTCCGGGGGCGCCGGTAGAGACCCAGTACTTC
>TRBV5-6|TRBD1|few|TRBJ2-5
CASSLGGTGALGQYF
TGTGCCAGCAGCTTGGGTGGGACAGGTGCCTTAGGGCAGTACTTC
>TRBV7-2|NA|NA|TRBJ2-5
CASRTNYGETQYF
TGTGCCAGCAGGACAAATTACGGGGAGACCCAGTACTTC
>TRBV6-5|NA|once|TRBJ1-1
CASSPNSRAGAFF
TGTGCCAGCAGCCCCAATTCGAGGGCGGGAGCTTTCTTT
>TRBV9|NA|NA|TRBJ1-6
CASSSEGRINSPLHF
TGTGCCAGCAGCAGCGAGGGACGGATTAATTCACCCCTCCACTTT
>TRBV28|NA|NA|TRBJ1-5
CASSLVPPQGQPQHF
TGTGCCAGCAGTTTAGTCCCCCCCCAGGGTCAGCCCCAGCATTTT
>TRBV18|NA|NA|TRBJ1-1
CASSLLGIDPGTEAFF
TGTGCCAGCTCATTATTGGGGATTGACCCGGGGACTGAAGCTTTCTTT
>TRBV5-4|NA|NA|TRBJ1-2
CASSPADRPNYGYTF
TGTGCCAGCAGCCCCGCCGACAGGCCTAACTATGGCTACACCTTC
>TRBV2|NA|NA|TRBJ2-1
CASRPDSTYEQFF
TGTGCCAGCAGGCCCGACAGCACATACGAGCAGTTCTTC
>TRBV28|NA|NA|TRBJ1-2
CANQGNYGYTF
TGTGCCAACCAGGGGAACTATGGCTACACCTTC